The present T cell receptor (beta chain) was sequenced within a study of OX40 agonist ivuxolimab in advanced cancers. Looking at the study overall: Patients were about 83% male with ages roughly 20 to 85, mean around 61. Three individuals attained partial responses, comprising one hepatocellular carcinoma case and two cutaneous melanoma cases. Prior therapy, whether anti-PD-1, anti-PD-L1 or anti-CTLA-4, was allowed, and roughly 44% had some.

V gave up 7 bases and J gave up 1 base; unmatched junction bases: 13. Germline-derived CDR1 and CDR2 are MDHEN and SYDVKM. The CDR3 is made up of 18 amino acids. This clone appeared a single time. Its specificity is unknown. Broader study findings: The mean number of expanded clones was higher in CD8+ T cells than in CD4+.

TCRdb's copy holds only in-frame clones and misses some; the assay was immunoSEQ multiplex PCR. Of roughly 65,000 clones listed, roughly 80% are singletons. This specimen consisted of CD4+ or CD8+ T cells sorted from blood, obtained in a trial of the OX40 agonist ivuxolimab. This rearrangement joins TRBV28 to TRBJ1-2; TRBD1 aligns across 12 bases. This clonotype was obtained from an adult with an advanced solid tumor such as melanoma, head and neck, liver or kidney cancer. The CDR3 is CASIPPAGTGGFNYGYTF. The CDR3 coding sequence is TGTGCCAGCATTCCACCCGCCGGGACAGGGGGCTTTAACTATGGCTACACCTTC.